A single sample gave rise to the 8 T cell receptor beta chains below, sequenced in a study of cytomegalovirus exposure and HLA in healthy donors. Amplification used 60 Vbeta primers and 13 Jbeta primers. Clones were sequenced by immunoSEQ multiplex PCR, and TCRdb holds only the in-frame ones, with some missing. The table lists tens of thousands of clones, around 8% of them singletons. Sequenced: PBMCs. The origin of the receptors is a man aged 45-65 years in good health and CMV-seronegative.

This clone was observed a few times. The V and J genes are TRBV14 and TRBJ2-7, with 11 nucleotides matching TRBD1. J was trimmed by 9 bases and V by 2 bases; bases with no gene match: 15. The germline V gene encodes CDR1 SGHDN and CDR2 FVKESK. CDR3 length equals 17 residues. The CDR3 DNA is TGTGCCAGCAGCCAACAAGGATCGGGACAGGGGGTATTCACGCAGTACTTC. As protein: CASSQQGSGQGVFTQYF.

This clone was detected once. The chain couples TRBV5-8 to TRBJ2-1; no firm D call. Trimming took off 2 bases at V and 7 bases at J, with 7 bases between the two ends. CDR3 length: 12 amino acids. The V gene's germline CDR1 is SGHTS and CDR2 YDEGEE. The CDR3 protein is CASSLLLNEQFF. The CDR3 DNA follows: TGTGCCAGCAGCTTACTCCTTAATGAGCAGTTCTTC.

CDR3 nucleotides: TGTGCCAGCAGCTTAGGAGGGAGGGCCTCAGATACGCAGTATTTT. Its protein product is CASSLGGRASDTQYF. The rearrangement links TRBV11-3 to TRBJ2-3; 7 positions agree with TRBD2. Germline trimming cut 1 base from V and 4 bases from J; bases unmatched to any gene: 5. The CDR3 is made up of 15 amino acids. The germline CDR1 and CDR2 sequences are SGHNT and YENEEA.

This clone was seen a handful of times. V usage is TRBV5-1 and J usage is TRBJ2-3; 7 nucleotides match TRBD1. The CDR3 consists of 14 residues. CDR1 is SGHRS and CDR2 is YFSETQ in the germline V gene. With 1 base clipped from V and 4 bases from J, the junction kept 3 bases outside the gene matches. The CDR3 reads CASSLQGEPDTQYF. The CDR3 region has the DNA TGCGCCAGCAGCTTGCAGGGGGAGCCAGATACGCAGTATTTT.

The gene calls are TRBV5-4 and TRBJ1-5; D not certain. The germline V gene has CDR1 SGHNT and CDR2 YYREEE (reference sequence). The CDR3 is 14 residues long. V lost 1 base and J 5 bases, leaving 10 bases between the germline ends. The CDR3 DNA is TGTGCCAGCAGCTTGCGTCAGAGGGATCAGCCCCAGCATTTT. Translating gives CASSLRQRDQPQHF.

This clone has just a few counts. The chain links TRBV5-1 to TRBJ1-4; TRBD1 agrees at 8 bases. Germline V gene sequence: CDR1 SGHRS, CDR2 YFSETQ. V lost 4 bases to trimming and J lost 7 bases; unmatched junction nucleotides: 6. The CDR3 runs to 14 residues. CDR3 residues: CASSPQTGAEKLFF. The CDR3 nucleotides read TGCGCCAGCAGCCCCCAGACAGGGGCTGAAAAACTGTTTTTT.

This clone was seen a few times. The chain links TRBV28 to TRBJ2-1; TRBD2 matches at 13 bases. This CDR3 is 17 amino acids long. Per germline, CDR1 MDHEN and CDR2 SYDVKM. The V gene end was trimmed by 4 bases and the J gene end by 2 bases; junction bases not matched to a gene: 5. CDR3 residues: CASSSGTSGMTYNEQFF. CDR3 DNA: TGTGCCAGCAGTTCCGGGACTAGCGGGATGACCTACAATGAGCAGTTCTTC.

The chain uses TRBV5-1 and TRBJ1-1, with D possibly matching TRBD1 (5 bases). The germline V gene encodes CDR1 SGHRS and CDR2 YFSETQ. Trimming stripped 0 bases from V and 5 bases from J, with 17 bases between. This CDR3 has 16 amino acids. The CDR3 nucleotides are TGCGCCAGCAGCTTGGTTGGGGCTGACCAGAGTACTGAAGCTTTCTTT. Its translation is CASSLVGADQSTEAFF.